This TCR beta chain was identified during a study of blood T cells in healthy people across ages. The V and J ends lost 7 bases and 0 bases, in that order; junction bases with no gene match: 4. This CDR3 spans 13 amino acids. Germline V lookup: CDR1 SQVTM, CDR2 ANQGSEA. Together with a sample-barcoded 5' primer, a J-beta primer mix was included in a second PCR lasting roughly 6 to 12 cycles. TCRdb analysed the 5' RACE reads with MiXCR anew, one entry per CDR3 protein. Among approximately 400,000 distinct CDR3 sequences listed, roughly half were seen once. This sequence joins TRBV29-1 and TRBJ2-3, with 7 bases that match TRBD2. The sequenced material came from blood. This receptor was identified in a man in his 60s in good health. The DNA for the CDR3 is TGCAGCGGTAGCGGGCAAAGCACAGATACGCAGTATTTT. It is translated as CSGSGQSTDTQYF.